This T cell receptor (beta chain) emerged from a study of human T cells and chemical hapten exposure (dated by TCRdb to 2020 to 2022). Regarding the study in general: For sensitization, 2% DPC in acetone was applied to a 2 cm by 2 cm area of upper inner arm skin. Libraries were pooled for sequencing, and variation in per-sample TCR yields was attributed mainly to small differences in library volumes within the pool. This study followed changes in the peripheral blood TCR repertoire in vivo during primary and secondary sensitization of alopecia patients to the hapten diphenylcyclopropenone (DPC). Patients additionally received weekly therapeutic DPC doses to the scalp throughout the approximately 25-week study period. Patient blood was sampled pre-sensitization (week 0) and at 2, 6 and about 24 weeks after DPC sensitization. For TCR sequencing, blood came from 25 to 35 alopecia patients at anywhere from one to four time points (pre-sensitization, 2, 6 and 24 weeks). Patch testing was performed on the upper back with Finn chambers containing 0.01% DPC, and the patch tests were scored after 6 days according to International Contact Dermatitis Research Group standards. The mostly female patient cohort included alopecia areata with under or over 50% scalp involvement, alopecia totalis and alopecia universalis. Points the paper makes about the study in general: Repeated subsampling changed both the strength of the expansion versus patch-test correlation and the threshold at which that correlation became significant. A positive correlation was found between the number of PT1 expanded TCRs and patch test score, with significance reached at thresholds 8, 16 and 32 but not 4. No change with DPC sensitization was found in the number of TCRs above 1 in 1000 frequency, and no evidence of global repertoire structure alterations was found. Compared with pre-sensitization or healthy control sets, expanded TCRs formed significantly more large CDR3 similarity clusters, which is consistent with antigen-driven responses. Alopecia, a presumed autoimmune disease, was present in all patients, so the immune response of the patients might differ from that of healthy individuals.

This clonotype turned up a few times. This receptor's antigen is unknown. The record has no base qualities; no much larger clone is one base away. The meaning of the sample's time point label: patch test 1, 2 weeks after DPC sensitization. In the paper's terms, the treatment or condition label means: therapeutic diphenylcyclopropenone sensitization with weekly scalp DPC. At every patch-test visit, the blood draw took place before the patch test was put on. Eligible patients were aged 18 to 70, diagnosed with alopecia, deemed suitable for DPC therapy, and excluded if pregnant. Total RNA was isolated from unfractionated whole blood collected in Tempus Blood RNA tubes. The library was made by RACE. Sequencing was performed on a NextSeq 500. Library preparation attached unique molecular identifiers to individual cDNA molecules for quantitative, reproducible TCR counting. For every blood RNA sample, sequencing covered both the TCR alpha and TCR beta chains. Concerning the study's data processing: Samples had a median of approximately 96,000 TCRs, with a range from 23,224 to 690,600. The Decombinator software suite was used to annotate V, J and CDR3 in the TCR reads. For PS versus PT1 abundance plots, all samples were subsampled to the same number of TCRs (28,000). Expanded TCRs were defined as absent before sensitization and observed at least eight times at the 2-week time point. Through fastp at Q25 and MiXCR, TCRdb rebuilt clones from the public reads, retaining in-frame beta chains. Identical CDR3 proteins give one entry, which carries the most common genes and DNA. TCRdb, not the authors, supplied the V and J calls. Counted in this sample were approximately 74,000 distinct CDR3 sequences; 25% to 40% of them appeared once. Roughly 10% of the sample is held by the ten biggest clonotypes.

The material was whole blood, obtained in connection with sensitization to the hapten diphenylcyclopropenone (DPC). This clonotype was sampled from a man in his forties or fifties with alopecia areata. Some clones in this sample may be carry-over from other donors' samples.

The DNA is TGTGCCAGCAGTTTAGGGGCGAGAAATGAGCAGTTCTTC. Its product reads: CASSLGARNEQFF. This chain joins TRBV12-3 or TRBV12-4 to TRBJ2-1, with the D gene call left open. The CDR3 runs 13 residues from the cysteine to the phenylalanine. The entry retains the CDR3 DNA only, 39 bases that are in frame from base 1. Trimming at the junction amounts to 1 base on V and 7 bases on J, and the germline ends lie 8 bases apart.